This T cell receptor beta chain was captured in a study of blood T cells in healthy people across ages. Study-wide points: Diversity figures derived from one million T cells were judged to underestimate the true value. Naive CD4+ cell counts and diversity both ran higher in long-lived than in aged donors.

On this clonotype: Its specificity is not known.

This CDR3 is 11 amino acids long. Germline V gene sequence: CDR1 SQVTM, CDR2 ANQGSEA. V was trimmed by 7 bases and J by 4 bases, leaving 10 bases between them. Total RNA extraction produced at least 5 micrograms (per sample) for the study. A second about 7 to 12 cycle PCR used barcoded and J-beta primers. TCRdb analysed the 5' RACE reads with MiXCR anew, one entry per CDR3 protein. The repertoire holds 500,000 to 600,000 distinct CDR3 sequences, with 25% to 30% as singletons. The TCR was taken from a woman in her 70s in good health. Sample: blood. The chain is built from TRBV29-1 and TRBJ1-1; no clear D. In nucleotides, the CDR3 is TGCAGCGGGCGACATGGCACTGAAGCTTTCTTT. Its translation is CSGRHGTEAFF.